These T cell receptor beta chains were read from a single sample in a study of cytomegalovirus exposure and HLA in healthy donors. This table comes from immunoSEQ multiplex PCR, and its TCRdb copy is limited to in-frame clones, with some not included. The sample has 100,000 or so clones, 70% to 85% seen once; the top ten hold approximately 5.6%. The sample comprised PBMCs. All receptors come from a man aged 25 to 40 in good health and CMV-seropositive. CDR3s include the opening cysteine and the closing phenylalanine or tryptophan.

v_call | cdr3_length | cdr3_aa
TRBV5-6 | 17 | CASSLTGATPEGETQYF
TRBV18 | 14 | CASSPPETNSPLHF
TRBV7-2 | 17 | CASSYNRPGQGRTEAFF
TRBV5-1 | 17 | CASSTPGAGGFTGELFF
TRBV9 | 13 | CASGGLSSYEQYF
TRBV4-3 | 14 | CASSQTGTLQPQHF
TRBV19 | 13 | CASSTTANTEAFF
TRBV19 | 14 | CASSTMTGVVEQFF
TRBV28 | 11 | CASSRGYEQYF
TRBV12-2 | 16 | CASRPYLGRGSGAQHF
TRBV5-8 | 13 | CASSPRLNTEAFF
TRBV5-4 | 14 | CASSSPREAGELFF
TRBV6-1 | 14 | CASSEITDFYEQYF
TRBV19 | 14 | CASSGDRKNTEAFF
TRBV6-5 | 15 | CASTDPGQGVNEQFF
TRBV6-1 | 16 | CASSEVPTGSGYGYTF
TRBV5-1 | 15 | CASTTAGGRDSPLHF
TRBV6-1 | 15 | CASRKSGSSYNEQFF
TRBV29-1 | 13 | CSVTGTGSYEQYF
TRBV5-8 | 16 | CASSFYRGSGANVLTF
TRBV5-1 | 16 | CASSGGTANYNSPLHF
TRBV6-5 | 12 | CASRQVNYGYTF
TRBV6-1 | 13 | CATDLTGFYGYTF
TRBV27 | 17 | CASSSPSSANSYNEQFF
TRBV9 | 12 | CASSSRSNEQFF
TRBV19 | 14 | CASSIQGDYNEQFF
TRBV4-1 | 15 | CASSLYRGNTGELFF
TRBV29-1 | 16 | CSVVLQGTATYNEQFF
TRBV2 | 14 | CASSGVAQSYGYTF
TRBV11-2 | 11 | CASSLKDTQYF
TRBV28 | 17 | CASSSPGLAGGSYEQYF
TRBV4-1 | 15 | CASSRLQGGHSPLHF